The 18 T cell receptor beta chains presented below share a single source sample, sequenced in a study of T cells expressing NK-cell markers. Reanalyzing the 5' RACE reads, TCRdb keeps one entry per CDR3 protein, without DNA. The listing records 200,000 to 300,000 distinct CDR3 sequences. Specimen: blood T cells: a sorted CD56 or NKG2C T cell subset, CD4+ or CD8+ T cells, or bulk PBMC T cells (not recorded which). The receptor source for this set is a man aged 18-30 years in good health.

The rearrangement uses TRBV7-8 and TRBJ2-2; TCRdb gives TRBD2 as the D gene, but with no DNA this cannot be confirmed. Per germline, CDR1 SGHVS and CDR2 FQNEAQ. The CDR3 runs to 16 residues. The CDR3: CASSLEAGVHTGELFF.

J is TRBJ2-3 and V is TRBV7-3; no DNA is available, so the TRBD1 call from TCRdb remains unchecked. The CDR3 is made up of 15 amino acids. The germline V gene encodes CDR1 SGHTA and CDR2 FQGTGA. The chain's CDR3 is CASSLEGKSTDTQYF.

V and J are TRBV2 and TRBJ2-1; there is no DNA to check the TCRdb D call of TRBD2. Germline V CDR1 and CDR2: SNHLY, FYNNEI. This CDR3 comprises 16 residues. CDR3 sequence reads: CASSESGPSSYNEQFF.

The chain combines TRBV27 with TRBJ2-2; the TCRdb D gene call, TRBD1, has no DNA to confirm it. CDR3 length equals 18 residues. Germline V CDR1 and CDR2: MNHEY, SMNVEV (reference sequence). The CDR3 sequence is CASSPLTGLAPGTGELFF.

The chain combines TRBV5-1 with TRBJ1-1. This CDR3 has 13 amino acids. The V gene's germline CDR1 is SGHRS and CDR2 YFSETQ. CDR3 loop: CASSFSVNTEAFF.

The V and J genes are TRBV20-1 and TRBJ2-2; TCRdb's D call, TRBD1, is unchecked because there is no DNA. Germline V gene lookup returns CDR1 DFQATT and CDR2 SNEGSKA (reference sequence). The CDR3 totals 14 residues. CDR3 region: CSAVGGRSTGELFF.

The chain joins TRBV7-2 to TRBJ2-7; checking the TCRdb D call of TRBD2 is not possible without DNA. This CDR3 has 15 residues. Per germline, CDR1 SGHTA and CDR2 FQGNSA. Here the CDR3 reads CASSFESTVSYEQYF.

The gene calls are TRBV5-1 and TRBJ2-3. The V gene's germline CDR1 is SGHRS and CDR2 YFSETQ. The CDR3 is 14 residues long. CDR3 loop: CASSKAELTDTQYF.

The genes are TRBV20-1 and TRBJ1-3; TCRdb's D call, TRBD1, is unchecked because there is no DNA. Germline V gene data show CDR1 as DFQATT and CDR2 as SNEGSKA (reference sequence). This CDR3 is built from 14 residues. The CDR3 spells CSARDLRGGNTIYF.

This CDR3 reads CASSYQSSYNSPLHF. The chain joins TRBV12-3 or TRBV12-4 to TRBJ1-6. This CDR3 region has 15 residues.

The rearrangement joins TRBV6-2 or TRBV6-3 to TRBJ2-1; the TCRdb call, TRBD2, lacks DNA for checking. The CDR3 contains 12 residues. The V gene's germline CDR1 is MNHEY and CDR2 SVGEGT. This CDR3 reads CASSVPPYEQFF.

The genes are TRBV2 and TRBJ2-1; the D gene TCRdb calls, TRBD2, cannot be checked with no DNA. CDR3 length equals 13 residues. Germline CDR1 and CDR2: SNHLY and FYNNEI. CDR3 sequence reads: CASNEGGPNEQFF.

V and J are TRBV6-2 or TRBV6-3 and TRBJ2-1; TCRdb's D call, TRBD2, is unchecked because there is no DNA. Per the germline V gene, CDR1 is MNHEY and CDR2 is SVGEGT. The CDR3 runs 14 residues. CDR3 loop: CASQTSGYYNEQFF.

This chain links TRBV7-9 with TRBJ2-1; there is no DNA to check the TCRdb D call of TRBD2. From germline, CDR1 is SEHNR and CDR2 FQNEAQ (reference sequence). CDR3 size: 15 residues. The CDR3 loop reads CASSLGSGSRGEQFF.

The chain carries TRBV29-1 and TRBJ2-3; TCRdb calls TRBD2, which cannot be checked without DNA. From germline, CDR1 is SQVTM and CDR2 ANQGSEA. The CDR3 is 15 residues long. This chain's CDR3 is CSVPTTSGRSDTQYF.

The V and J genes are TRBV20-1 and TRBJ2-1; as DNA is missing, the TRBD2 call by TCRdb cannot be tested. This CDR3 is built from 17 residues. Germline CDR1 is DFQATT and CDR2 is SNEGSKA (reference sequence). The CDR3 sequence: CSAPPTDGLAGVLEQFF.

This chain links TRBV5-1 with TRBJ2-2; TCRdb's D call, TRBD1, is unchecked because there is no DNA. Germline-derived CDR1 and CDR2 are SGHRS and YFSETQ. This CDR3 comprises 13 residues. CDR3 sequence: CASSQTVNGELFF.

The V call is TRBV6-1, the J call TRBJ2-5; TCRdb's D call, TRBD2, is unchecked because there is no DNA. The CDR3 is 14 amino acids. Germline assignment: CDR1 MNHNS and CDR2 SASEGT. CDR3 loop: CASSSGLVPETQYF.